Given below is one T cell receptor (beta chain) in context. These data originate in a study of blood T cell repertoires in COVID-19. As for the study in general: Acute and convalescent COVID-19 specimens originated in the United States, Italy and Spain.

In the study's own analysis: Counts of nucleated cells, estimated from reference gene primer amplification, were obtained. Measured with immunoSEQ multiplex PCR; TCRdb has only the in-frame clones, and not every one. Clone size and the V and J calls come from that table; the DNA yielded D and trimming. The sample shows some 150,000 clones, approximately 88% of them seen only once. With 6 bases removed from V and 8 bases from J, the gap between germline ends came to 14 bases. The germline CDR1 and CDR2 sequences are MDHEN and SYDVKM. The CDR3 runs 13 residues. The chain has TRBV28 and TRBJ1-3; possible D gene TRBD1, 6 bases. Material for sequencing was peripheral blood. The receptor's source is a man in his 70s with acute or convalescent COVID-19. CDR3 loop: CASSYRVRDTIYF. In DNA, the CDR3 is TGTGCCAGCAGCTACAGGGTCCGGGACACCATATATTTT.